The sequence of this T cell receptor (beta chain) was determined in a study of cytomegalovirus exposure and HLA in healthy donors. Despite likely unrecorded immune exposures, the donors were nominally healthy at the time of sampling. Germline lookup yields CDR1 MNHNS and CDR2 SASEGT. This CDR3 is built from 15 residues. The V and J ends lost 7 bases and 3 bases respectively, with 17 bases between them. PCR used 60 Vbeta primers and 13 Jbeta primers. TCRdb's copy holds only in-frame clones and misses some; the assay was immunoSEQ multiplex PCR. This table has around 200,000 clones, more than 70% appearing once. Study findings and constraints: Listed as cytomegalovirus-associated were 164 TCR beta chains. Among the CMV-associated chains, three were confirmed in vitro as specific for CMV antigens.

With respect to this clone: Antigen specificity is unknown.

The chain couples TRBV6-1 to TRBJ2-3; possible D gene TRBD2, 6 bases. This receptor was identified in a man younger than 45 in good health and CMV-seropositive. The sample was PBMCs. CDR3 in DNA: TGTGCCAGCAAAGGGACGGAGGGCTATACAGATACGCAGTATTTT. Its translation is CASKGTEGYTDTQYF.